This T cell receptor beta chain was captured by sequencing in a study of blood T cell repertoires in COVID-19. Across the study: COVID-19 samples collected from the United States, Italy and Spain covered acute and convalescent phases. T cells, B-cell-depleted T cells, or PBMCs provided the cDNA or gDNA that served as material.

Participants' reported clinical history set cohort assignment. Generated by immunoSEQ multiplex PCR, the TCRdb table keeps only in-frame clones and is missing some. This repertoire shows roughly 200,000 clones, more than 80% found once; its top ten account for 6.2%. The germline V and J ends were trimmed by 5 bases and 2 bases, with 7 bases remaining between them. The CDR3 contains 13 residues. The chain joins TRBV12-3 or TRBV12-4 to TRBJ1-5, with D hard to call. The source of this sequence is a middle-aged man who had recovered from COVID-19. Sequenced material: PBMCs or T cells enriched from blood (not recorded which). The CDR3 sequence is CASSHQGNQPQHF. CDR3 DNA: TGTGCCAGCAGTCACCAGGGCAATCAGCCCCAGCATTTT.